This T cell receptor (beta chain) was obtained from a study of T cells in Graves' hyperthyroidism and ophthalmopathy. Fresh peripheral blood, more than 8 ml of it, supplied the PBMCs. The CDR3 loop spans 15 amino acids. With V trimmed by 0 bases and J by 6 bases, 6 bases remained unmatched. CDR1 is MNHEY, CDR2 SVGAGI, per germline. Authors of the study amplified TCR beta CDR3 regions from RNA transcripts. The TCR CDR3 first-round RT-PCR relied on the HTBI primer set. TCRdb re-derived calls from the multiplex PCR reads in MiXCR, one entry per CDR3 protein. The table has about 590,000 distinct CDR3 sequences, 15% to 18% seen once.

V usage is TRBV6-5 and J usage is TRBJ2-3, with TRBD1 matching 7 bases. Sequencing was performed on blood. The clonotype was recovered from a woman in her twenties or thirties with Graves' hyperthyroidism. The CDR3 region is CASSYSQTGVDTQYF. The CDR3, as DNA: TGTGCCAGCAGTTACTCACAAACAGGGGTGGATACGCAGTATTTT.